Included here is one T cell receptor (beta chain) sequence, with context. Measured with immunoSEQ multiplex PCR; TCRdb has only the in-frame clones, and not every one. The table has roughly 200,000 clones, about 80% seen once; the top ten hold about 4.5%. This sample stems from a study of blood T cell repertoires in COVID-19. Looking at the study overall: The samples span acute and convalescent COVID-19 from the United States, Italy and Spain.

Germline V lookup: CDR1 SGHTA, CDR2 FQGNSA. There are 15 residues in the CDR3. Deletions cut 5 bases from V and 6 bases from J, with 19 bases between. Specimen: peripheral blood. This receptor was taken from a man aged 45 to 65 with active or convalescent COVID-19. The chain is built from TRBV7-2 and TRBJ1-2; no clear D. CDR3 amino acids: CASSLHPAGLNGYTF. CDR3 DNA sequence: TGTGCCAGCAGCCTCCACCCGGCGGGGTTAAATGGCTACACCTTC. The full variable domain, rest sourced from reference TRBV7-2 and TRBJ1-2, is GAGVSQSPSNKVTEKGKDVELRCDPISGHTALYWYRQSLGQGLEFLIYFQGNSAPDKSGLPSDRFSAERTGGSVSTLTIQRTQQEDSAVYLCASSLHPAGLNGYTFGSGTRLTVV.